The 10 T cell receptor beta chains given below trace back to one sample, sequenced in a study of T-cell memory formation after mild COVID-19. MiXCR, applied by TCRdb to the 5' RACE reads, yields one record per CDR3 protein. The sample has over 300,000 distinct CDR3 sequences, roughly 19% seen once; the top ten hold 21%. The material sequenced was PBMCs or a T cell subset sorted from them (not recorded which). These receptors were obtained from a man aged 18 to 30 who had mild COVID-19 (a few samples of this study predate the infection). Cell type and time point are not known.

The chain has TRBV7-9 and TRBJ1-1, with unresolved D. From germline, CDR1 is SEHNR and CDR2 FQNEAQ (reference sequence). The V end was cut by 5 bases, the J end by 1 base, with 17 bases between. There are 16 residues in the CDR3. CDR3 coding DNA: TGTGCCAGCAGCCCCGATCGAGGAGATCAGAACACTGAAGCTTTCTTT. Translation gives CASSPDRGDQNTEAFF.

This chain connects TRBV12-3 or TRBV12-4 to TRBJ2-1; D is undetermined. This CDR3 region has 11 residues. V gave up 3 bases and J gave up 9 bases, with 6 bases separating them. The CDR3 region is CASSLYSEQFF. The CDR3 region has the DNA TGTGCCAGCAGTTTGTATAGTGAGCAGTTCTTC.

This clonotype was seen a single time. The junction differs from germline at one of its ends, possibly a read error. The chain couples TRBV3-1 to TRBJ2-5, with D maybe TRBD2 (6 bases). Germline lookup yields CDR1 LGHDT and CDR2 YNNKEL (reference sequence). This CDR3 has 14 residues. The CDR3 loop is CAGSLSGIQETQYF. The DNA for the CDR3 is TGTGCCGGCAGCCTTAGCGGTATTCAAGAGACCCAGTACTTC.

This rearrangement joins TRBV7-2 to TRBJ2-1; D is uncertain. From germline, CDR1 is SGHTA and CDR2 FQGNSA. The CDR3 runs 17 residues. Trimming stripped 0 bases from V and 0 bases from J, with 12 bases between. CDR3 coding DNA: TGTGCCAGCAGCTTAGCGGGTCAGAGCGTCTCCTACAATGAGCAGTTCTTC. Its protein product is CASSLAGQSVSYNEQFF.

This clonotype was observed a few times. This chain joins TRBV5-1 and TRBJ2-7, with D maybe TRBD2 (6 bases). V shed 7 bases and J shed 3 bases, with 17 bases lying between them. This CDR3 is 14 amino acids long. The germline gives CDR1 SGHRS, CDR2 YFSETQ. The CDR3: CASPSGRRNYEQYF. The DNA for the CDR3 is TGCGCCAGCCCTTCCGGGAGACGTAACTACGAGCAGTACTTC.

This clonotype was found a few times. CDR3 sequence: CASSLDVMGQGSEQYF. CDR3 nucleotides: TGCGCCAGCAGCCTGGACGTTATGGGACAGGGGTCCGAGCAGTACTTC. This rearrangement joins TRBV5-1 to TRBJ2-7; 10 nucleotides align to TRBD1. CDR3 length equals 16 residues. Germline lookup yields CDR1 SGHRS and CDR2 YFSETQ. Germline trimming cut 4 bases from V and 6 bases from J; bases unmatched to any gene: 13.

This clonotype was seen at least ten times. V usage is TRBV7-6 and J usage is TRBJ2-2, with TRBD2 matching over 12 bases. From germline, CDR1 is SGHVS and CDR2 FNYEAQ. Losses at the gene ends were 5 bases for V and 5 bases for J; bases not matched to a gene: 6. This CDR3 comprises 16 residues. The CDR3 nucleotides read TGTGCCAGCAGCCCAACCGGGACTAGCGGGACCGGGGAGCTGTTTTTT. Translation: CASSPTGTSGTGELFF.

The rearrangement uses TRBV10-2 and TRBJ2-1, with a tentative D call TRBD2 (5 bases). With 7 bases removed from V and 2 bases from J, the gap between germline ends came to 15 bases. Germline V gene sequence: CDR1 WSHSY, CDR2 SAAADI. The CDR3 is 15 amino acids. The CDR3 nucleotides are TGCGCCAGCATGTTCGATAGCGAGACCTACAATGAGCAGTTCTTC. This gives the protein CASMFDSETYNEQFF.

The chain links TRBV2 to TRBJ1-1; no clear D gene. The germline CDR1 and CDR2 sequences are SNHLY and FYNNEI. CDR3 length equals 12 residues. The V end was cut by 3 bases, the J end by 3 bases, with 5 bases between. CDR3: CASSETYTEAFF. The CDR3 coding sequence is TGTGCCAGCAGTGAGACCTACACTGAAGCTTTCTTT.

This clonotype was seen a few times. The chain is built from TRBV7-9 and TRBJ2-7; D may correspond to TRBD1 or TRBD2 (6 bases each). This CDR3 is 15 amino acids long. Trimming took 0 bases from V and 0 from J, leaving 9 bases between them. Germline loops: CDR1 SEHNR, CDR2 FQNEAQ (reference sequence). DNA for the CDR3: TGTGCCAGCAGCTTAGCGGGGGGCACCTCCTACGAGCAGTACTTC. Translated, it gives CASSLAGGTSYEQYF.